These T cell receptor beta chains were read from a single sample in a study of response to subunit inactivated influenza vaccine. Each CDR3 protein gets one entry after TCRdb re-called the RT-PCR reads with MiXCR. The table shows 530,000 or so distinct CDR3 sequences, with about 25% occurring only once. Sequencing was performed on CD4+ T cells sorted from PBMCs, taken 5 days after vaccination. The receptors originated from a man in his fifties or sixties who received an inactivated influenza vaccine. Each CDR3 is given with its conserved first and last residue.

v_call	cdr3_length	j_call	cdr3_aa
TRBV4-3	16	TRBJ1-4	CASSQDSTAGRKKLFF
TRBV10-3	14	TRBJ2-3	CAISEQLVTDTQYF
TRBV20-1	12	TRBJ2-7	CSATHLSGEQYF
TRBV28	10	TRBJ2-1	CATALDEQFF
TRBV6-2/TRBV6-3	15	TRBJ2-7	CASSYTGADDYEQYF
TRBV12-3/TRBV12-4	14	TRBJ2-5	CASSLRTGVETQYF
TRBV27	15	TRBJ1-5	CASSNRLNSNQPQHF
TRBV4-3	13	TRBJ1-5	CASSQDYTQPQHF
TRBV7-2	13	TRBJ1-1	CACRTGYNTEAFF
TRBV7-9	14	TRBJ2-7	CASSLAIGHWEQYF
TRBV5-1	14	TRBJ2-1	CASSPGGVFNEQFF
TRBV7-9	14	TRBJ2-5	CASSLSTGFETQYF
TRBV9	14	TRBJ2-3	CASSVETARDTQYF
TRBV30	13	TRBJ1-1	CAWSVGGGTEAFF
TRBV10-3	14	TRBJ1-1	CAISGGPSAAEAFF
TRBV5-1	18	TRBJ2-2	CASSLGRQGAANTGELFF
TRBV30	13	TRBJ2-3	CAWIPANTDTQYF
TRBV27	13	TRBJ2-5	CASGIAARETQYF
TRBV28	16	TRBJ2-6	CASSLLGSTGANVLTF
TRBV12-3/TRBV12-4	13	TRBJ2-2	CASSLSAGGTLFF
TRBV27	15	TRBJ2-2	CASSTGTGPTGELFF
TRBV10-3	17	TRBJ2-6	CAISGQGLFSGANVLTF
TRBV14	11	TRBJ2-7	CASSHTNKQYF
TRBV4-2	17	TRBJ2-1	CASSQDLSLLSYNEQFF
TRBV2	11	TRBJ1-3	CASWGRQGAVF
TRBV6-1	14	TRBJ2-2	CASRQTVLTGELFF
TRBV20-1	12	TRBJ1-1	CSAGQGHTEAFF
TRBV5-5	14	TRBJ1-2	CASSEWTVLFGYTF
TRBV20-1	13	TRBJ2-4	CSGLDLSKNIQYF
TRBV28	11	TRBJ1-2	CASRDNYGYTF
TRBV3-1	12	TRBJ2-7	CASSDSPYEQYF
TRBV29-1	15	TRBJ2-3	CSVVLAGGATDTQYF